Sequencing of this T cell receptor (beta chain) was carried out in a study of blood T cell repertoires in COVID-19. Study at large: PBMCs, B-cell-depleted T cells, or T cells provided the cDNA or gDNA that made up the material.

This clone is a singleton in its sample. Seattle's enrolled individuals joined amid active infection and were then monitored longitudinally. The CDR3 consists of 13 residues. Germline CDR1 MNHEY, CDR2 SVGEGT. Trimming stripped 4 bases from V and 1 base from J, with 7 bases between. In the original processing: Researchers report that nucleated cell counts were estimated from reference gene primer amplification. Method: immunoSEQ multiplex PCR; TCRdb's copy keeps in-frame clones and lacks some. The DNA gave D and trimming, while V, J and clone size come from that table. This repertoire shows under 450,000 clones, approximately 90% found once; its top ten account for approximately 12%.

The rearrangement joins TRBV6-2 or TRBV6-3 to TRBJ1-1; perhaps TRBD1 as D (6 bases). This TCR derives from a woman in her fifties or sixties with COVID-19, enrolled during active disease. Sequenced sample: peripheral blood. The CDR3 here is CASSWTENTEAFF. CDR3 DNA: TGTGCCAGCAGTTGGACAGAGAACACTGAAGCTTTCTTT.